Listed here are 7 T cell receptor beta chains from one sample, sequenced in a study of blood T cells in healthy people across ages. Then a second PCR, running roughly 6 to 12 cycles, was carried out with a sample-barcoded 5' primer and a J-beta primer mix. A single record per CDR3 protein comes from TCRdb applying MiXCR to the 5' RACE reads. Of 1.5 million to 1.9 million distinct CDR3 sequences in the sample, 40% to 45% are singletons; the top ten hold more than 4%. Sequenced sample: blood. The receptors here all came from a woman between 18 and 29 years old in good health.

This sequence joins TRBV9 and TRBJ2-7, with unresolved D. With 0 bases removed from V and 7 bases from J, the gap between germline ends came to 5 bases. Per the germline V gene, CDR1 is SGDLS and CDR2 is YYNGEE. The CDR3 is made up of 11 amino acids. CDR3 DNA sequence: TGTGCCAGCAGCGTAGCGAGTGAGCAGTACTTC. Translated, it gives CASSVASEQYF.

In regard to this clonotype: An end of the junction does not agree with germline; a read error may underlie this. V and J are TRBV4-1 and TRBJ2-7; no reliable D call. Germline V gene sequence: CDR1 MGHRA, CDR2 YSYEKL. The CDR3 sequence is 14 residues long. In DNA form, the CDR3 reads TGCGCCAGCAGCCAAGGCGGACGCTCCTACAAGCAGTACTTC. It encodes CASSQGGRSYKQYF.

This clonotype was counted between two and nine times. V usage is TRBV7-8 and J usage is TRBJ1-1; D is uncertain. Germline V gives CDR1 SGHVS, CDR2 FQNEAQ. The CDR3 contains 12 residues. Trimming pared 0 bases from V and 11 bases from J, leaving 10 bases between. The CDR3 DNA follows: TGTGCCAGCAGCTTAGCGTCTGGGATGGCTTTCTTT. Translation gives CASSLASGMAFF.

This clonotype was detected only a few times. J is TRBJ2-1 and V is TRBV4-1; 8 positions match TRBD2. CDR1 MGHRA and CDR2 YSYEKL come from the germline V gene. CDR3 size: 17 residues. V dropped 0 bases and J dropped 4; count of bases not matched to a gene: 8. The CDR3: CASSQDSRLAGYNEQFF. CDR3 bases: TGCGCCAGCAGCCAAGATTCAAGGCTAGCGGGTTACAATGAGCAGTTCTTC.

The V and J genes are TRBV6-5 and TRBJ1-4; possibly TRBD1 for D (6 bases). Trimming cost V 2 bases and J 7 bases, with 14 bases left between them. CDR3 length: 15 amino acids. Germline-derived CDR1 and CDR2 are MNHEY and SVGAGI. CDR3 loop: CASSYRGTLPEKLFF. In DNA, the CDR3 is TGTGCCAGCAGTTACAGGGGGACACTTCCTGAAAAACTGTTTTTT.

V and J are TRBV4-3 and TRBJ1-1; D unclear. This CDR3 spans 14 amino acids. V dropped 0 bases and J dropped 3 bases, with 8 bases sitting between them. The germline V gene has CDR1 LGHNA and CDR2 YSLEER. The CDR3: CASSQDWEDTEAFF. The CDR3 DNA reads TGCGCCAGCAGCCAAGATTGGGAAGACACTGAAGCTTTCTTT.

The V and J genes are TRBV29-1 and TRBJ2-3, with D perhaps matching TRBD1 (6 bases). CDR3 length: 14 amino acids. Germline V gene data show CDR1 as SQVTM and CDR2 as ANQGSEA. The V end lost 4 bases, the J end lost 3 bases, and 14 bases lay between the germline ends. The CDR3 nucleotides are TGCAGCGTTGTGGGTCCAGGGGCGACAGATACGCAGTATTTT. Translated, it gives CSVVGPGATDTQYF.